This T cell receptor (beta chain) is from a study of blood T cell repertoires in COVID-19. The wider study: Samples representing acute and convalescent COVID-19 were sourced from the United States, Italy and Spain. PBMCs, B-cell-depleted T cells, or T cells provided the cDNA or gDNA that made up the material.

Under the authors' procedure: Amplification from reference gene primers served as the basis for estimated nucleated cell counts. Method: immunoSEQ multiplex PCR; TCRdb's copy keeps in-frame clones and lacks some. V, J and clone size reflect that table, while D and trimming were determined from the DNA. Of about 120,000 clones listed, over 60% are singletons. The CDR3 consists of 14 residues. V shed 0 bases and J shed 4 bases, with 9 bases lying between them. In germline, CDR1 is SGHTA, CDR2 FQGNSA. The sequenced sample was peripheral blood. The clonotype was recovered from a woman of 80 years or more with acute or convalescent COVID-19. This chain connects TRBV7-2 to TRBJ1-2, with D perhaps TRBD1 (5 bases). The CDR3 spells CASSLAGGAYGYTF. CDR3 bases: TGTGCCAGCAGCTTAGCAGGTGGGGCCTATGGCTACACCTTC.